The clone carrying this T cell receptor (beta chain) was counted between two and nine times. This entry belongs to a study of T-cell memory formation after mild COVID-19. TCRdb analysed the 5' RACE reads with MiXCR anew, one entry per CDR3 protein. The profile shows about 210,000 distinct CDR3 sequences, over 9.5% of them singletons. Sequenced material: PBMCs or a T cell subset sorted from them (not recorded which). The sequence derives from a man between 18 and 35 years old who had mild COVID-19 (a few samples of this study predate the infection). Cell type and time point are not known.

CDR3 coding DNA: TGTGCCAGCAGGCGGGGACACGGAACCTACGAGCAGTACTTC. Translating gives CASRRGHGTYEQYF. J is TRBJ2-7 and V is TRBV6-5; perhaps D is TRBD1 or TRBD2 (6 bases each). CDR3 length equals 14 residues. Deletions cut 6 bases from V and 2 bases from J, with 14 bases between. The germline gives CDR1 MNHEY, CDR2 SVGAGI.